This TCR beta chain was recorded in a study of blood T cell repertoires in COVID-19. Study-level information: Samples came from the United States, Italy and Spain, spanning acute and convalescent COVID-19. In each case, the material was cDNA or gDNA derived from T cells, B-cell-depleted T cells, or PBMCs.

This CDR3 spans 14 amino acids. V shed 4 bases and J shed 0 bases, with 10 bases lying between them. Germline CDR1 SGHRS, CDR2 YFSETQ. Authors' analysis steps: Amplification of reference gene primers provided the estimated nucleated cell counts. Assay: immunoSEQ multiplex PCR; the TCRdb copy retains only in-frame clones and omits some. Clonal size and the V and J genes are those of that table, whereas D and trimming came from the DNA. The data show 65,000 to 70,000 clones, about 85% seen once. In this sample, this clone is medium-sized (0.01 to 0.1%). This sample includes further DNA sequences coding for the same CDR3.

The chain has TRBV5-1 and TRBJ1-1; tentative D call: TRBD1 (5 bases). Sequencing input: peripheral blood. The origin of this receptor is an elderly man with acute or convalescent COVID-19. The CDR3 DNA reads TGCGCCAGCAGCCCGGGGGGAGTGAACACTGAAGCTTTCTTT. This encodes CASSPGGVNTEAFF.